These 29 T cell receptor beta chains share one sample of origin, sequenced in a study of T-cell memory formation after mild COVID-19. TCRdb used MiXCR to reprocess the 5' RACE reads, holding one entry per CDR3 protein. The sample holds some 270,000 distinct CDR3 sequences, roughly 14% seen once. The sequenced sample consisted of PBMCs or a T cell subset sorted from them (not recorded which). These receptors were obtained from an adult woman who had mild COVID-19 (a few samples of this study predate the infection). Cell type and time point are not known.

The chain links TRBV20-1 to TRBJ1-1; D may be TRBD1 (6 bases). Deletions cut 0 bases from V and 6 bases from J, with 14 bases between. The CDR3 has 14 amino acids. Per the germline V gene, CDR1 is DFQATT and CDR2 is SNEGSKA (reference sequence). This chain's CDR3 is CSARDPRGGSEAFF. In DNA, the CDR3 is TGCAGTGCTAGAGATCCCCGAGGGGGATCTGAAGCTTTCTTT.

This clonotype was observed a handful of times. V is TRBV29-1 and J is TRBJ1-3; unclear D gene. Germline CDR1 reads SQVTM; CDR2 reads ANQGSEA. The CDR3 length is 13 residues. V shed 3 bases and J shed 0 bases, with 6 bases lying between them. The chain's CDR3 is CSVDVASGNTIYF. DNA of the CDR3: TGCAGCGTTGACGTGGCCTCTGGAAACACCATATATTTT.

This clonotype was recorded at least ten times. The chain uses TRBV7-9 and TRBJ1-3, with TRBD1 identical over 9 bases. V was clipped by 7 bases and J by 2 bases; unmatched bases: 9. This CDR3 region has 16 residues. Germline V CDR1 and CDR2: SEHNR, FQNEAQ (reference sequence). The CDR3 region has the DNA TGTGCCAGCATCTCACAGGGGGCGACTCCTGGAAACACCATATATTTT. Translating gives CASISQGATPGNTIYF.

This chain joins TRBV5-1 and TRBJ2-2; a possible D gene is TRBD2 (6 bases). Germline CDR1 is SGHRS and CDR2 is YFSETQ. The CDR3 has 16 amino acids. Trimming shortened V by 3 bases and J by 4 bases, and 16 bases separated the two germline ends. CDR3 DNA sequence: TGCGCCAGCAGCTGGGGCCCCGGGGGTCTCACCGGGGAGCTGTTTTTT. This sequence encodes CASSWGPGGLTGELFF.

Details on this clonotype: A much more abundant neighbour one base away suggests this may be a read error. The chain recombines TRBV7-8 with TRBJ1-5; tentatively, D is TRBD1 (5 bases). Trimming cost V 3 bases and J 4 bases, with 10 bases left between them. The CDR3 is 14 amino acids. Germline values: CDR1 SGHVS, CDR2 FQNEAQ. The CDR3 reads CASSFDKGNQPQHF. The DNA of the CDR3 is TGTGCCAGCAGCTTCGACAAGGGGAATCAGCCCCAGCATTTT.

V usage is TRBV4-3 and J usage is TRBJ1-2; no firm D call. The ends were cut back, 1 base at V and 8 bases at J, with 14 bases in the middle. Germline CDR1 LGHNA, CDR2 YSLEER. This CDR3 is built from 14 residues. The CDR3 reads CASSQGGETRGYTF. CDR3 DNA sequence: TGCGCCAGCAGCCAAGGTGGGGAGACCCGCGGCTACACCTTC.

There are many counts of this clonotype. For the CDR3, the DNA is TGTGCCAGCAGTGAATCCGGCAGGAAGAACACTGAAGCTTTCTTT. Translation: CASSESGRKNTEAFF. The chain has TRBV25-1 and TRBJ1-1; D ambiguous. Germline loops: CDR1 MGHDK, CDR2 SYGVNS. The CDR3 spans 15 residues. V lost 1 base and J 1 base, leaving 10 bases between the germline ends.

The V and J genes are TRBV29-1 and TRBJ2-3, with 8 nucleotides matching TRBD2. V shed 4 bases, J shed 3 bases, and the junction held 6 bases outside the gene matches. Germline assignment: CDR1 SQVTM and CDR2 ANQGSEA. The CDR3 consists of 14 residues. This chain's CDR3 is CSVGRGGSTDTQYF. As DNA, the CDR3 is TGCAGCGTTGGACGGGGGGGGAGTACAGATACGCAGTATTTT.

The sample holds many counts of this clonotype. J is TRBJ1-2 and V is TRBV5-1, with D perhaps matching TRBD1 (6 bases). The CDR3 is 14 amino acids. Trimming took 0 bases from V and 5 from J, leaving 11 bases between them. Germline loops: CDR1 SGHRS, CDR2 YFSETQ. CDR3 DNA: TGCGCCAGCAGCTTGGAGGGGGACGGATATGGCTACACCTTC. Amino acids: CASSLEGDGYGYTF.

The chain combines TRBV5-1 with TRBJ2-1; D gene ambiguous. The V and J ends lost 2 bases and 8 bases respectively, with 14 bases between them. The CDR3 contains 14 residues. Germline lookup yields CDR1 SGHRS and CDR2 YFSETQ. CDR3 DNA: TGCGCCAGCAGCTTCATTGGAAGCAGCGATGAGCAGTTCTTC. Residues: CASSFIGSSDEQFF. Using reference TRBV5-1 and TRBJ2-1 for the parts outside the CDR3, the full variable domain is KAGVTQTPRYLIKTRGQQVTLSCSPISGHRSVSWYQQTPGQGLQFLFEYFSETQRNKGNFPGRFSGRQFSNSRSEMNVSTLELGDSALYLCASSFIGSSDEQFFGPGTRLTVL.

This clonotype has just a few counts. V gene TRBV6-5 combines with J gene TRBJ2-3, with D maybe TRBD1 (5 bases). Germline CDR1 and CDR2: MNHEY and SVGAGI. Trimming shortened V by 0 bases and J by 2 bases, and 15 bases separated the two germline ends. This CDR3 is built from 17 residues. The CDR3 sequence: CASSYSRTRSVTDTQYF. The DNA for the CDR3 is TGTGCCAGCAGTTACTCGAGGACAAGGTCCGTCACAGATACGCAGTATTTT.

This clonotype came up a few times. The chain joins TRBV28 to TRBJ2-5; D may be TRBD1 (7 bases). Germline CDR1 MDHEN, CDR2 SYDVKM. V lost 6 bases and J 1 base, leaving 18 bases between the germline ends. The CDR3 extends over 16 amino acids. The CDR3 bases are TGTGCCAGCAGCCCCTTTTCAGGGGGGCTCCAAGAGACCCAGTACTTC. It is translated as CASSPFSGGLQETQYF.

The CDR3 loop reads CASSSLNQLAGYQETQYF. DNA of the CDR3: TGTGCCAGCAGCTCCCTGAACCAACTAGCGGGCTACCAAGAGACCCAGTACTTC. The V call is TRBV7-2, the J call TRBJ2-5, with 9 bases identical to TRBD2. Germline loops: CDR1 SGHTA, CDR2 FQGNSA. The length of the CDR3 is 18 residues. J gave up 0 bases and V 4 bases, and 12 bases lay outside the gene matches.

This clonotype was seen ten or more times. The chain employs TRBV25-1 and TRBJ2-1; no clear D gene. This CDR3 spans 11 amino acids. V was cut by 6 bases and J by 9 bases, with 9 bases left in between. Germline V gives CDR1 MGHDK, CDR2 SYGVNS. The chain's CDR3 is CASRQGVEQFF. CDR3 sequence (DNA): TGTGCCAGCAGGCAAGGAGTTGAGCAGTTCTTC.

V usage is TRBV7-2 and J usage is TRBJ1-3; D perhaps matches TRBD1 (6 bases). V lost 4 bases and J 4 bases, leaving 17 bases between the germline ends. Germline assignment: CDR1 SGHTA and CDR2 FQGNSA. CDR3 length equals 16 residues. The CDR3 nucleotides read TGTGCCAGCAGCTCTGTCGGGGGCTTAGGGGGAAACACCATATATTTT. As protein: CASSSVGGLGGNTIYF.

The genes are TRBV4-1 and TRBJ2-1; D is unclear. V lost 3 bases and J 7 bases, leaving 7 bases between the germline ends. This CDR3 region has 12 residues. The germline gives CDR1 MGHRA, CDR2 YSYEKL. Here the CDR3 reads CASSHLWNEQFF. The CDR3 DNA follows: TGCGCCAGCAGCCACTTGTGGAATGAGCAGTTCTTC.

The chain is built from TRBV6-2 or TRBV6-3 and TRBJ2-1; TRBD1 agrees at 7 bases. This CDR3 is built from 18 residues. In germline, CDR1 is MNHEY, CDR2 SVGEGT. J gave up 1 base and V 7 bases, and 16 bases lay outside the gene matches. The CDR3: CASIQRGLGKGSYNEQFF. The CDR3 DNA follows: TGTGCCAGCATCCAAAGGGGGCTAGGCAAAGGATCCTACAATGAGCAGTTCTTC.

The chain has TRBV24-1 and TRBJ2-1, with TRBD2 identical over 7 bases. CDR3 size: 16 residues. From germline, CDR1 is KGHDR and CDR2 SFDVKD. Germline trimming cut 4 bases from V and 9 bases from J; bases unmatched to any gene: 14. DNA of the CDR3: TGTGCCACCAGTGACACACGCAGCGGGAAGTCAAGTGAGCAGTTCTTC. This encodes CATSDTRSGKSSEQFF.

In this sample, this clonotype turned up a few times. The chain has TRBV11-1 and TRBJ2-1, with 13 bases identical to TRBD2. The CDR3 has 18 residues. V was clipped by 5 bases and J by 2 bases; unmatched bases: 9. Germline V gives CDR1 SGHAT, CDR2 FQDESV (reference sequence). CDR3 in amino acids: CASSPTSGRSFTYNEQFF. The CDR3 bases are TGTGCCAGCAGCCCGACTAGCGGGAGGTCCTTCACCTACAATGAGCAGTTCTTC.

This clonotype was picked up a small number of times. The chain joins TRBV27 to TRBJ1-5, with 9 bases aligning to TRBD1. The germline gives CDR1 MNHEY, CDR2 SMNVEV (reference sequence). There are 18 residues in the CDR3. The V and J ends lost 2 bases and 4 bases, in that order; junction bases with no gene match: 12. The CDR3 DNA reads as TGTGCCAGCAGTTTAGGAGGAACAACAGGGGGCCGAAATCAGCCCCAGCATTTT. Translation: CASSLGGTTGGRNQPQHF.

This clonotype has only a few counts. The chain joins TRBV7-2 to TRBJ2-3, with 7 bases fitting TRBD2. V trimming: 4 bases; J trimming: 2 bases; junction bases outside the gene matches: 9. Germline V CDR1 and CDR2: SGHTA, FQGNSA. This CDR3 is 16 amino acids long. The chain's CDR3 is CASSSLLAPFTDTQYF. The CDR3 region has the DNA TGTGCCAGCAGCTCCTTACTAGCGCCCTTCACAGATACGCAGTATTTT.

This clonotype was detected a few times. The chain is built from TRBV18 and TRBJ1-6, with no clear D. CDR3 length: 12 residues. Germline lookup yields CDR1 KGHSH and CDR2 LQKENI. The V and J ends lost 5 bases and 12 bases respectively, with 11 bases between them. In nucleotides, the CDR3 is TGTGCCAGCTCATGGTCGGGGAGACCCCTCCACTTT. Its protein is CASSWSGRPLHF.

Many counts were recorded for this clonotype. J is TRBJ2-1 and V is TRBV5-4; D might be TRBD1 (6 bases). In germline, CDR1 is SGHNT, CDR2 YYREEE (reference sequence). With 4 bases removed from V and 6 bases from J, the gap between germline ends came to 17 bases. CDR3 size: 15 residues. This CDR3 reads CASSPDRSRSNEQFF. CDR3 DNA sequence: TGTGCCAGCAGCCCAGACAGGTCCCGGAGCAATGAGCAGTTCTTC.

V usage is TRBV20-1 and J usage is TRBJ1-2; tentative D call: TRBD1 (6 bases). Germline values: CDR1 DFQATT, CDR2 SNEGSKA (reference sequence). V lost 6 bases and J lost 8, with 10 bases in between. This CDR3 region has 10 residues. In nucleotides, the CDR3 is TGCAGTGCAAGCAGGGGCGGCTACACCTTC. This sequence encodes CSASRGGYTF.

J is TRBJ2-1 and V is TRBV20-1, with D unclear. Trimming stripped 0 bases from V and 8 bases from J, with 8 bases between. CDR3 length: 12 residues. The germline V gene has CDR1 DFQATT and CDR2 SNEGSKA (reference sequence). CDR3: CSARDLWDEQFF. The CDR3 DNA sequence: TGCAGTGCTAGAGATCTCTGGGATGAGCAGTTCTTC.

J is TRBJ2-2 and V is TRBV5-1; D might be TRBD1 or TRBD2, each matching 5 bases. The CDR3 consists of 16 residues. Trimming shortened V by 5 bases and J by 7 bases, and 21 bases separated the two germline ends. Germline V CDR1 and CDR2: SGHRS, YFSETQ. Here the CDR3 DNA reads TGCGCCAGCAGTCCCGCGTTATCAGGGACGGTCGGGGAGCTGTTTTTT. This translates into CASSPALSGTVGELFF.

This clonotype was seen repeatedly, ten times or more. This CDR3 is CASSFSTSGGATDTQYF. CDR3 coding DNA: TGCGCCAGCAGCTTTTCTACTAGCGGGGGCGCCACAGATACGCAGTATTTT. V usage is TRBV5-1 and J usage is TRBJ2-3; 11 nucleotides line up with TRBD2. Germline loops: CDR1 SGHRS, CDR2 YFSETQ. Trimming at V came to 2 bases and at J to 2 bases, leaving 7 bases not matched to a gene. CDR3 length equals 17 residues.

The genes are TRBV4-1 and TRBJ2-2; 9 positions agree with TRBD2. Germline CDR1 is MGHRA and CDR2 is YSYEKL. Trimming removed 1 base from V and 0 bases from J; junction bases left unmatched: 3. This CDR3 is 17 amino acids long. CDR3 protein: CASSQVLAGTNTGELFF. The CDR3 bases are TGCGCCAGCAGCCAAGTCCTAGCGGGAACGAACACCGGGGAGCTGTTTTTT.

This clonotype was seen only a few times. The V and J genes are TRBV5-1 and TRBJ1-2; no reliable D call. CDR1 and CDR2 from the germline V gene are SGHRS and YFSETQ. The CDR3 has 12 amino acids. Trimming left V 7 bases short and J 6 bases short, with 13 bases between. The CDR3 DNA follows: TGCGCCAGCTCAAGCCAGGATCATGGCTACACCTTC. It is translated as CASSSQDHGYTF.